Included here is one TCR beta chain sequence, with context. Its antigen has not been determined. Nothing much larger sits one base from this clone, and base qualities are not available. The cohort comprised around 700 healthy bone marrow donors. Cohort members were all nominally healthy when sampled, although unrecorded immune exposures were likely present. The donor tested CMV seropositive and was one of the 289 seropositive cohort members. A peripheral blood sample was collected from each donor, and TCR beta sequencing was performed on peripheral blood mononuclear cells. Genomic DNA extraction from the blood cell samples was performed with the Qiagen DNeasy Blood Extraction Kit. This entry belongs to a study of cytomegalovirus exposure and HLA in healthy donors (dated by TCRdb to about 2017). For the wider study: In an earlier analysis of under 600 of the donors, under 300 Gb of sequence data and 120 million or so unique TCR beta sequences from about 179 million T cells were reported. Approximately 330 gigabases of sequencing data and tens of millions of unique TCR sequences made up an early release that covered around 640 HLA-typed donors. Among the roughly 400 genotyped donors, roughly 80% belonged to the genetic ancestry cluster associated with self-reported Caucasian donors. The study aimed to test whether signatures of past pathogen exposure could be identified by cataloging public T cell receptors. The study profiled the T cell repertoires of under 850 subjects by immunosequencing and related them to cytomegalovirus serostatus. In addition to the first cohort of roughly 670 subjects, a separate validation cohort of 120 different subjects was used. High-throughput TCR immunosequencing, statistical association of individual TCRs with disease status, and machine learning were combined to predict cytomegalovirus infection status. In a later analysis, previously published TCR beta repertoires from more than 500 donors were re-analyzed and high-resolution HLA genotyping was added so that TCR occurrence patterns could be studied. In the later analysis, no new phenotypic data were used to find candidate immune exposures; instead, reliance was placed on TCR beta sequences and their occurrence across donors. To decide whether each TCR beta V gene segment behaved as functional or pseudogenic, an earlier analysis of fewer than 750 of the donors relied on high-throughput TCR beta sequencing. Donor age, sex, ethnicity and CMV serostatus were collected together with the repertoire data. Genome-wide SNP genotypes for about 55% of the roughly 670 donors were used in a later genetic analysis, which treated that subset as a discovery cohort. Every discovery cohort repertoire had been produced on one sequencing platform. Both class I and class II loci were covered by HLA typing, at four-digit resolution. Typing coverage varied by locus: roughly 629-630 donors for A, B, C, DRB1 and DQB1; approximately 560 for DQA1; approximately 610 for DPA1; 400 to 480 for DPB1. A handful of DR-DQ haplotypes were handled as single units for association and clustering because linkage in the cohort was strong. Among a few hundred genotyped donors of the cohort, an average of approximately 250,000 unique TCR beta nucleotide sequences were sequenced per donor, roughly 20% of them non-productive. General conclusions and limits of the study: Several of the top co-occurrence clusters appeared to be linked to parvovirus B19, influenza, CMV and Epstein-Barr virus, according to a later analysis. In this cohort, only TCR beta chains were sequenced, and detectable features were limited by the absence of alpha or paired-chain data. In vitro tests confirmed that three of the cytomegalovirus-associated TCR beta chains recognize cytomegalovirus antigens. Strong co-occurrence of HLA alleles, especially DR and DQ, made assigning TCR associations to individual alleles difficult. A later analysis found that HLA-associated TCR beta chains were more clonally expanded and had lower generation probabilities than equally common non-associated chains. In both the original and validation cohorts, the classifier was reported to diagnose cytomegalovirus status with high specificity and sensitivity. Because HLA typing was missing for some donors at each locus, association tests included only the typed subset. An earlier analysis of 587 of the donors showed that most TCR beta V segments appeared in productive rearrangements either about 87% or about 30% of the time, which broadly matched IMGT annotations. An association between a missense DCLRE1C variant and V-gene and J-gene trimming of TCR beta chains was found in a later genetic analysis and replicated in an independent cohort. Most CMV-associated TCR beta chains appeared to be HLA-restricted in a later analysis, and the HLA associations seemed to be driven largely by CMV exposure. CMV serostatus was the only immune exposure information available for the cohort. Sequencing depth was assumed to be roughly uniform across donors in the presence/absence analyses, though that assumption may not hold. While some public TCRs were present in many individuals, most TCR sequences turned up only very rarely across donors. A later analysis found that TCR association rates varied across HLA loci, with DRB1 alleles showing the most associated TCRs and HLA-C alleles the fewest. A total of fewer than 200 TCR beta chains were listed by the study as associated with cytomegalovirus. The sequencing pipeline was judged likely to have produced a cluster of highly shared sequence variants as a technical artifact. A further reported finding was that TCR beta sequences accurately predicted the HLA-A and HLA-B alleles for most subjects in the first cohort. The authors suggested that the approach could potentially be generalized to other disease states and immunological phenotypes. A later analysis associated about 17,000 TCR beta sequences with specific HLA alleles at a false discovery rate of 0.05. According to a later genetic analysis, donors in an Asian-associated ancestry cluster had fewer N-insertions in productive TCRs than the approximately 670-donor mean. Correlated functional status among segregating V segments might reflect linkage disequilibrium, but an unknown experimental factor could not be ruled out. Because counts were too low, roughly 17 rarely observed V segments, including chromosome 9 orphons, were left out of the earlier analysis of about 620 of the donors.

Preparation of the library involved the immunoSEQ multiplex PCR assay. The multiplex PCR relied on a mix of 60 forward primers for TCR Vbeta segments and 13 reverse primers for TCR Jbeta segments. Amplification of the CDR3 region of rearranged TCR beta genes was performed with a multiplex PCR assay on genomic DNA. The amplified TCR beta libraries were sequenced on the Illumina HiSeq System as 87-base-pair reads. Turning to the authors' computational methods: In a later analysis, 70 million to 95 million unique TCR beta chains were counted across the roughly 670 repertoires, and approximately 11 million of these chains were shared by at least two donors. To remove PCR and sequencing errors, raw reads were error-corrected and collapsed into unique sequences using a nearest-neighbor algorithm that merged closely related sequences. CDR3 sequences were aligned to IMGT reference sequences to assign V, D and J gene segments. Each retained sequence needed at least a six-nucleotide match to both a V gene segment and a J gene segment. Rearrangements were classified as productive when the CDR3 lacked stop codons and remained in frame with V and J, and all other rearrangements were classified as non-productive. Following IMGT convention, CDR3 was defined as the stretch from the second conserved V-encoded cysteine up to the conserved J-encoded phenylalanine. Sequences without an unambiguous match to a single V gene segment were excluded from the earlier analysis of almost 600 of the donors. In an earlier analysis of around 590 of the donors, a V segment was called functional when productive rearrangements were above 56.7%, and segregating when the standard deviation between donors exceeded 5%. A statistical classification framework was built for diagnosing cytomegalovirus status from the catalog of TCR beta chain sequences. V and J gene assignment, in a later analysis, came from comparing TCR nucleotide sequences with IMGT/GENE-DB human TR gene sequences. In a later analysis, CDR3 sequences and most-parsimonious VDJ recombination scenarios were assigned using the TCRdist pipeline. In a later analysis, each TCR beta chain was defined by its CDR3 amino acid sequence together with its V-gene family, and reads without a unique V-gene family were excluded. In a later analysis, 450 to 600 highly shared, low-generation-probability nucleotide sequences were removed to address suspected cross-contamination and a sequencing artifact. For each public chain, a later analysis derived a clonal expansion index from normalized ranks of inferred template counts within each repertoire. In a later analysis, generation probabilities were computed with a VDJ recombination model fitted to out-of-frame rearrangements, and the resulting probabilities were checked against IGoR. A later analysis scored TCR-TCR, TCR-HLA and TCR-CMV co-occurrence with hypergeometric tests, applying a repertoire-size bias correction to TCR pairs. False discovery rates were estimated in a later analysis by permuting HLA or CMV assignments 20 times. In a later analysis, co-occurring TCRs were grouped with DBSCAN, and TCRdist sequence similarity was added when clustering was performed within HLA-allele-positive subsets. For co-occurrence clustering, repertoires with fewer than 30,000 or more than 120,000 public chains were excluded, along with five or six repertoires with anomalous nucleotide sharing. In TCRdb, the immuneACCESS table is reduced to in-frame sequences with V and J assigned. These tables do not hold every clone; where another copy was compared, an unresolved V gene accounts for under half, and the others remain unexplained. That table supplies the V and J calls and clone size; D and trimming were determined from the DNA. The sample table shows over 150,000 clones, and around 80% are seen once. Clones ranked in the top ten supply around 3.4% of the sample.

Specimen: PBMCs. This clonotype originated in a woman in her sixties in good health and CMV-seropositive.

Here the CDR3 is given as CASSWGLAGKVSYNEQFF. In nucleotides, the sequence is TGTGCCAGCAGCTGGGGACTAGCGGGGAAGGTATCCTACAATGAGCAGTTCTTC. The chain joins TRBV5-6 to TRBJ2-1; the junction holds 13 bases that match TRBD2. Counted from cysteine to phenylalanine, this CDR3 has 18 amino acids. This entry keeps only the CDR3 DNA: 54 bases, framed from base 1. After removal of 3 bases from V and 1 base from J, the junction retains 7 bases not matched to a gene. The CDR1 and CDR2 encoded by the germline V gene are SGHDT and YYEEEE.